A single T cell receptor (beta chain) is shown here with its context. The CDR3 totals 15 residues. CDR1 is SGHTA, CDR2 FQGNSA, per germline. V lost 5 bases and J 5 bases, leaving 18 bases between the germline ends. TCRdb ran MiXCR on the RT-PCR reads and lists one entry per CDR3 protein. The repertoire has about 680,000 distinct CDR3 sequences, approximately 14% of them found once; the top ten carry 3% to 4.5%. The chain links TRBV7-2 to TRBJ2-5; D is undetermined. The sequenced material came from memory CD4+ T cells from blood. The receptor was isolated from a female donor in good health, serving as a healthy control. The CDR3 region has the DNA TGTGCCAGCAGCGGCCGGGTCCTAGGACGGGAGACCCAGTACTTC. It yields the protein CASSGRVLGRETQYF. The full variable domain, with the rest looked up from reference TRBV7-2 and TRBJ2-5, is GAGVSQSPSNKVTEKGKDVELRCDPISGHTALYWYRQSLGQGLEFLIYFQGNSAPDKSGLPSDRFSAERTGGSVSTLTIQRTQQEDSAVYLCASSGRVLGRETQYFGPGTRLLVL.